These T cell receptor beta chains were read from a single sample in a study of blood T cells in healthy people across ages. A single record per CDR3 protein comes from TCRdb applying MiXCR to the 5' RACE reads. The data hold 1.5 million to 2 million distinct CDR3 sequences, with roughly two fifths observed a single time. Sequenced sample: blood. These receptors came from a human donor in good health. The CDR3 runs from the conserved cysteine through the conserved F or W. The D gene is left open where the match is weak. Size is stated for part of the rows, as once, few or many counts, or as a class when the clone is expanded.

.	TRBV5-4	TRBJ1-2	.	CASCPDLTANYGYTF	TGTGCCAGCTGCCCGGACCTGACAGCTAACTATGGCTACACCTTC
many	TRBV4-3	TRBJ2-1	TRBD2	CASSQDGSGGYNEQFF	TGCGCCAGCAGCCAAGATGGAAGCGGGGGGTACAATGAGCAGTTCTTC
few	TRBV6-6	TRBJ1-2	.	CASSFAAPPNYGYTF	TGTGCCAGCAGTTTCGCAGCCCCGCCTAACTATGGCTACACCTTC
few	TRBV4-3	TRBJ2-1	TRBD2	CASSQNQLATHYNEQFF	TGCGCCAGCAGCCAAAACCAACTAGCGACCCATTACAATGAGCAGTTCTTC
.	TRBV20-1	TRBJ2-3	TRBD1	CSARTGASTDTQYF	TGCAGTGCAAGGACAGGGGCTTCCACAGATACGCAGTATTTT
.	TRBV2	TRBJ1-4	TRBD1	CASNPRQGEKKLFF	TGTGCCAGCAACCCCCGACAGGGGGAGAAAAAACTGTTTTTT
.	TRBV20-1	TRBJ2-1	.	CSVAPWDNCPSEFF	TGCAGTGTTGCGCCTTGGGACAACTGCCCGTCCGAGTTCTTC
.	TRBV3-1	TRBJ1-2	.	CASSPDYGAYLGQGIRYTF	TGTGCCAGCAGCCCAGACTACGGGGCTTATTTGGGTCAGGGCATTCGATACACCTTC
.	TRBV4-3	TRBJ1-2	TRBD1	CASSPDRRQGPSAF	TGCGCCAGCAGCCCGGATCGTCGACAGGGTCCCTCCGCCTTC
.	TRBV13	TRBJ2-6	TRBD1	CASSLGVVGAGGSGANVLTF	TGTGCCAGCAGCTTAGGCGTCGTCGGGGCAGGGGGCTCTGGGGCCAACGTCCTGACTTTC
.	TRBV11-2	TRBJ1-1	.	CASSTDQMAFF	TGTGCCAGCAGCACGGACCAGATGGCTTTCTTT
.	TRBV20-1	TRBJ2-1	TRBD2	CSARGTSGLYNEQFF	TGCAGTGCTAGAGGGACTAGCGGGCTCTACAATGAGCAGTTCTTC
.	TRBV4-3	TRBJ1-6	.	CASSQDLTRFYNSPLHF	TGCGCCAGCAGCCAAGATTTGACTCGGTTTTATAATTCACCCCTCCACTTT
.	TRBV6-5	TRBJ2-6	.	CASSYSGTTNSGANVLTF	TGTGCCAGCAGTTACTCTGGGACAACCAACTCTGGGGCCAACGTCCTGACTTTC
few	TRBV27	TRBJ2-1	TRBD2	CASSFAGGPMGEQFF	TGTGCCAGCAGTTTCGCGGGGGGGCCGATGGGTGAGCAGTTCTTC
few	TRBV7-2	TRBJ1-1	.	CASSFKGTEAFF	TGTGCCAGCAGCTTCAAAGGGACTGAAGCTTTCTTT
few	TRBV15	TRBJ2-3	.	CATSRVPRPGATDTQYF	TGTGCCACCAGCAGAGTGCCCCGACCGGGTGCGACAGATACGCAGTATTTT
.	TRBV28	TRBJ2-6	.	CATLPRVPSPGANVLTF	TGTGCCACCCTCCCGAGGGTGCCCTCTCCTGGGGCCAACGTCCTGACTTTC
few	TRBV12-3/TRBV12-4	TRBJ1-2	TRBD1	CASRFQTGGYGYTF	TGTGCCAGCAGGTTTCAAACAGGGGGCTATGGCTACACCTTC
.	TRBV7-3	TRBJ2-1	.	CASSSSKQGRNEQFF	TGTGCCAGCAGCTCCTCTAAACAGGGTAGGAATGAGCAGTTCTTC
.	TRBV12-3/TRBV12-4	TRBJ2-5	.	CASSSGEGRRPQETQYF	TGTGCCAGCAGTTCCGGCGAGGGGCGCAGGCCCCAAGAGACCCAGTACTTC
.	TRBV7-2	TRBJ1-2	.	CASSLGRARNYGYTF	TGTGCCAGCAGCTTGGGCAGGGCGAGGAACTATGGCTACACCTTC
few	TRBV7-2	TRBJ2-4	TRBD2	CASSFERDDIQYF	TGTGCCAGCAGCTTTGAGCGGGACGACATTCAGTACTTC
few	TRBV7-9	TRBJ1-2	TRBD1	CASSLAGGTGGHGYTF	TGTGCCAGCAGCTTAGCTGGCGGGACAGGGGGTCATGGCTACACCTTC
.	TRBV28	TRBJ2-3	.	CASSSLRPTTDNTDTQYF	TGTGCCAGCAGTTCTTTAAGGCCGACCACGGACAACACAGATACGCAGTATTTT
.	TRBV6-2/TRBV6-3	TRBJ2-1	TRBD2	CASSYPQAGDLDEQFF	TGTGCCAGCAGTTACCCCCAAGCGGGGGACTTGGATGAGCAGTTCTTC
.	TRBV2	TRBJ1-2	TRBD1	CAGSEFGQGNYGYTF	TGTGCCGGCAGTGAATTTGGACAGGGAAACTATGGCTACACCTTC
.	TRBV12-3/TRBV12-4	TRBJ1-1	TRBD1	CASSLRDSKFEAFF	TGTGCCAGCAGTTTAAGGGACAGCAAGTTTGAAGCTTTCTTT
few	TRBV5-1	TRBJ1-2	.	CASSWQGIEGYTF	TGCGCCAGCAGCTGGCAGGGAATTGAAGGCTACACCTTC
few	TRBV29-1	TRBJ1-5	.	CSVSMGGQPQHF	TGCAGCGTGTCCATGGGTGGACAGCCCCAGCATTTT
.	TRBV6-2/TRBV6-3	TRBJ2-1	.	CASSYEMTRVAQFF	TGTGCCAGCAGTTACGAGATGACTCGGGTGGCGCAGTTCTTC
.	TRBV12-3/TRBV12-4	TRBJ2-3	.	CASSRGRSTDTQYF	TGTGCCAGCAGTCGGGGCAGAAGCACAGATACGCAGTATTTT